The T cell receptor beta chain under discussion was sequenced for a study of blood T cell repertoires in COVID-19. In the study overall: Donors in the United States, Italy and Spain gave samples during acute or convalescent COVID-19.

There are 14 residues in the CDR3. Trimming took off 1 base at V and 7 bases at J, with 8 bases between the two ends. Per germline, CDR1 LGHDT and CDR2 YNNKEL (reference sequence). Using immunoSEQ multiplex PCR, the repertoire was profiled, and TCRdb retains in-frame clones only, with some absent. The profile covers 210,000 or so clones, with just over 85% appearing a single time and about 4.8% taken by the ten largest. The receptor's source is a man between 45 and 60 years old with acute or convalescent COVID-19. The chain links TRBV3-1 (or the pseudogene TRBV3-2) to TRBJ1-6; D is unclear. The sample comprised peripheral blood. The CDR3 sequence: CASSQGPSNSPLHF. CDR3 DNA sequence: TGTGCCAGCAGCCAAGGCCCGAGCAATTCACCCCTCCACTTT.